Listed here are 25 T cell receptor beta chains from one sample, sequenced in a study of vaccination and CD4 T cells after COVID-19. Treatment specified: roughly 10-day PBMC culture with coronavirus spike peptide pools or control peptides (ViraFEST assay). An Oncomine TCR Beta short-read assay was used to sequence the DNA from cultured CD4+ T cells. TCRdb re-called the PCR reads with MiXCR, one entry per CDR3 protein. The repertoire consists of approximately 11,000 distinct CDR3 sequences, with 77% occurring once and the leading ten covering about a sixth. These receptors have no known antigen. Sequencing used CD4+ T cells from blood, cultured in vitro. These receptors all stem from a human donor who had recovered from COVID-19.

This sequence joins TRBV12-3 or TRBV12-4 and TRBJ1-5, with 9 bases aligning to TRBD1. This CDR3 comprises 17 residues. Trimming cost V 6 bases and J 1 base; bases outside gene matches: 10. DNA of the CDR3: TGTGCCAGCAGGACTAACAGGGGGCGCGGGAGCAATCAGCCCCAGCATTTT. This sequence encodes CASRTNRGRGSNQPQHF.

The rearrangement links TRBV7-6 to TRBJ1-2; 10 bases map to TRBD1. This CDR3 has 16 residues. V dropped 5 bases and J dropped 0; count of bases not matched to a gene: 6. Germline V gene data show CDR1 as SGHVS and CDR2 as FNYEAQ. CDR3 loop: CASSRDRGPANYGYTF. In DNA, the CDR3 is TGTGCCAGCAGCCGGGACAGGGGTCCCGCTAACTATGGCTACACCTTC.

The chain employs TRBV19 and TRBJ2-6, with D perhaps being TRBD1 or TRBD2 (6 bases each). Per germline, CDR1 LNHDA and CDR2 SQIVND (reference sequence). V dropped 4 bases and J dropped 0 bases, with 10 bases sitting between them. The CDR3 is 16 amino acids. The CDR3 spells CASSKGGYSGANVLTF. CDR3 DNA sequence: TGTGCCAGTAGTAAAGGGGGGTACTCTGGGGCCAACGTCCTGACTTTC.

A note on this clonotype: One junction end disagrees with the germline gene, perhaps due to a read error. The rearrangement links TRBV6-2 or TRBV6-3 to TRBJ1-5; possible D gene TRBD1, 6 bases. CDR1 MNHEY and CDR2 SVGEGT come from the germline V gene. The length of the CDR3 is 15 residues. For the CDR3, the DNA is TGTGCCAGCGCCTACAGGGATTGGAGCAACCAGCCCCAGCATTTT. It codes for CASAYRDWSNQPQHF.

The CDR3 reads CANGQLLYEQYF. The CDR3 DNA reads as TGTGCCAATGGACAGTTACTCTACGAGCAGTACTTC. The J gene is TRBJ2-7, the V gene TRBV7-2, with D perhaps matching TRBD1 (6 bases). The CDR3 has 12 residues. Between the trimmed V and J ends, which lost 10 bases and 3 bases, there was a span of 13 bases. Germline values: CDR1 SGHTA, CDR2 FQGNSA.

This chain joins TRBV6-1 and TRBJ2-2; no reliable D call. The V gene's germline CDR1 is MNHNS and CDR2 SASEGT. The CDR3 consists of 13 residues. The ends were cut back, 6 bases at V and 1 base at J, with 6 bases in the middle. The CDR3 loop is CASRVLNTGELFF. In DNA, the CDR3 is TGTGCCAGCAGGGTTTTGAACACCGGGGAGCTGTTTTTT.

This clonotype was recorded a few times. The CDR3 loop reads CATSSVSMITGELFF. CDR3 coding DNA: TGTGCCACCAGCAGCGTGTCCATGATCACCGGGGAGCTGTTTTTT. This chain uses TRBV15 with TRBJ2-2, with D hard to call. V was cut by 3 bases and J by 4 bases, with 12 bases left in between. Germline V gene lookup returns CDR1 LNHNV and CDR2 YYDKDF (reference sequence). This CDR3 comprises 15 residues.

The sample holds a few counts of this clonotype. This chain links TRBV27 with TRBJ1-5; TRBD1 is a possible D gene (5 bases). V was shortened by 4 bases and J by 0 bases, with 16 bases between the two germline ends. The CDR3 totals 17 residues. Germline V gives CDR1 MNHEY, CDR2 SMNVEV (reference sequence). The CDR3 here is CASSSARDAYSNQPQHF. Written as DNA, the CDR3 is TGTGCCAGCAGTTCGGCACGGGACGCCTATAGCAATCAGCCCCAGCATTTT.

The CDR3: CASSTRDYYGYTF. CDR3 DNA: TGTGCCAGCAGTACTCGGGACTACTATGGCTACACCTTC. The chain has TRBV6-5 and TRBJ1-2; possibly TRBD1 for D (5 bases). With 5 bases removed from V and 3 bases from J, the gap between germline ends came to 10 bases. CDR3 length: 13 amino acids. The germline V gene encodes CDR1 MNHEY and CDR2 SVGAGI.

The chain has TRBV20-1 and TRBJ2-7; D is unresolved. This CDR3 is 12 amino acids long. Trimming removed 6 bases at V and 3 bases at J, with 12 bases between. Germline V gene data show CDR1 as DFQATT and CDR2 as SNEGSKA (reference sequence). The DNA for the CDR3 is TGCAGTGCCCGGGCCCAACTCTACGAGCAGTACTTC. It translates to CSARAQLYEQYF.

This clonotype has only one observation. V usage is TRBV11-2 and J usage is TRBJ2-3, with TRBD2 matching over 10 bases. The germline gives CDR1 SGHAT, CDR2 FQNNGV. Trimming at V came to 1 base and at J to 4 bases, leaving 8 bases not matched to a gene. The CDR3 extends over 17 amino acids. Here the CDR3 reads CASSLGSLAGVADTQYF. CDR3 sequence (DNA): TGTGCCAGCAGCTTAGGCTCGCTAGCGGGAGTGGCAGATACGCAGTATTTT.

The CDR3, as DNA: TGTGCCAGCAGTCCGAGGGGGCCCTATGGCTACACCTTC. Residues: CASSPRGPYGYTF. This chain links TRBV7-6 with TRBJ1-2; 7 bases agree with TRBD1. Germline-derived CDR1 and CDR2 are SGHVS and FNYEAQ. Unmatched junction bases numbered 5, after V lost 6 bases and J lost 4 bases. The CDR3 is made up of 13 amino acids.

V gene TRBV20-1 combines with J gene TRBJ2-7; 9 bases map to TRBD2. CDR3 length: 19 residues. Germline assignment: CDR1 DFQATT and CDR2 SNEGSKA (reference sequence). Unmatched junction bases numbered 21, after V lost 1 base and J lost 5 bases. The CDR3 sequence is CSARGREREDRTMDDEQYF. CDR3 in DNA: TGCAGTGCTAGAGGGCGGGAGCGGGAGGACCGAACAATGGACGACGAGCAGTACTTC.

This clonotype appeared a few times. This sequence joins TRBV12-3 or TRBV12-4 and TRBJ2-7; a weak D match, TRBD2 (6 bases). CDR3 size: 16 residues. V lost 5 bases to trimming and J lost 1 base, with 18 bases between them. The CDR3 loop is CASSPRGSGLSYEQYF. In DNA form, the CDR3 reads TGTGCCAGCAGTCCCCGGGGTAGCGGACTATCCTACGAGCAGTACTTC.

The sample holds one count of this clonotype. V and J are TRBV6-2 or TRBV6-3 and TRBJ1-1, with D perhaps TRBD1 (5 bases). The CDR3 loop spans 14 amino acids. The ends were cut back, 7 bases at V and 5 bases at J, with 17 bases in the middle. Germline V lookup: CDR1 MNHEY, CDR2 SVGEGT. CDR3 region: CASTRGVRGTEAFF. CDR3 sequence (DNA): TGTGCCAGCACCCGAGGGGTCAGAGGGACTGAAGCTTTCTTT.

V gene TRBV20-1 combines with J gene TRBJ1-1, with no clear D. V lost 3 bases and J lost 11, with 13 bases in between. The CDR3 is made up of 11 amino acids. CDR1 and CDR2 (germline): DFQATT, SNEGSKA (reference sequence). CDR3 DNA sequence: TGCAGTGCTAGTGAAGACACCTACGCTTTCTTT. As protein: CSASEDTYAFF.

The chain links TRBV2 to TRBJ1-5, with 11 nucleotides matching TRBD1. V shed 6 bases and J 4 bases; nucleotides not matched to a gene: 5. Germline values: CDR1 SNHLY, CDR2 FYNNEI. This CDR3 has 15 amino acids. This CDR3 is CASSAGTGGNQPQHF. CDR3 nucleotide sequence: TGTGCCAGCAGCGCCGGGACAGGGGGTAATCAGCCCCAGCATTTT.

The genes are TRBV20-1 and TRBJ2-7; D is tentatively TRBD1 or TRBD2 (5 bases each). With 5 bases removed from V and 6 bases from J, the gap between germline ends came to 20 bases. CDR1 and CDR2 from the germline V gene are DFQATT and SNEGSKA (reference sequence). The CDR3 covers 14 residues. The CDR3 DNA reads as TGCAGTGCTTCAAAGGGGCGGGTAGGAGGCGAGCAGTACTTC. Protein product: CSASKGRVGGEQYF.

The rearrangement uses TRBV20-1 and TRBJ2-7; D might be TRBD2 (7 bases). This CDR3 is 13 amino acids long. Per germline, CDR1 DFQATT and CDR2 SNEGSKA (reference sequence). DNA for the CDR3: TGCAGCTCGGGGGGCGGGAGCCGTTACGAGCAGTACTTC. Translation: CSSGGGSRYEQYF.

The chain employs TRBV12-3 or TRBV12-4 and TRBJ2-7; 8 nucleotides match TRBD1. The junction had 7 bases not matched to a gene; V was cut back by 2 bases and J by 1 base. The CDR3 consists of 16 residues. This CDR3 reads CASSLSLGTGSYEQYF. CDR3 coding DNA: TGTGCCAGCAGTTTAAGTCTTGGGACAGGTTCCTACGAGCAGTACTTC.

The chain recombines TRBV30 with TRBJ1-5, with 9 bases that match TRBD1. The germline V gene encodes CDR1 GTSNPN and CDR2 SVGIG (reference sequence). There are 19 residues in the CDR3. The V gene end was trimmed by 0 bases and the J gene end by 1 base; junction bases not matched to a gene: 13. This CDR3 is CAWSVISALGTGSNQPQHF. The DNA for the CDR3 is TGTGCCTGGAGTGTCATCTCCGCCCTAGGGACAGGGAGCAATCAGCCCCAGCATTTT.

The rearrangement joins TRBV19 to TRBJ1-2; TRBD1 might be the D (5 bases). Germline V gives CDR1 LNHDA, CDR2 SQIVND (reference sequence). This CDR3 is 13 amino acids long. Trimming left V 5 bases short and J 4 bases short, with 11 bases between. The CDR3: CASSSGGSYGYTF. CDR3 nucleotides: TGTGCCAGTAGTTCGGGGGGAAGCTATGGCTACACCTTC.

The chain combines TRBV4-3 with TRBJ1-5; 8 bases fit TRBD1. CDR1 and CDR2 (germline): LGHNA, YSLEER. The CDR3 is 18 residues long. V lost 4 bases and J lost 6; bases outside the gene matches: 17. The CDR3 sequence: CASSLKLGPGGAGQPQHF. The CDR3 coding sequence is TGCGCCAGCAGCCTCAAACTTGGTCCAGGGGGCGCGGGTCAGCCCCAGCATTTT.

The chain links TRBV27 to TRBJ2-7; 11 bases match TRBD2. Per germline, CDR1 MNHEY and CDR2 SMNVEV (reference sequence). CDR3 length equals 15 residues. The V segment lost 0 bases and the J segment 4 bases; nucleotides outside the gene matches: 2. The chain's CDR3 is CASSLSGLAVYEQYF. CDR3 coding DNA: TGTGCCAGCAGTTTATCGGGACTAGCGGTTTACGAGCAGTACTTC.

The chain is built from TRBV20-1 and TRBJ2-7; D may correspond to TRBD1 or TRBD2 (5 bases each). In germline, CDR1 is DFQATT, CDR2 SNEGSKA (reference sequence). V was clipped by 4 bases and J by 4 bases, with 8 bases between them. The CDR3 covers 11 residues. The CDR3 is CSATGLYEQYF. The CDR3, as DNA: TGCAGTGCTACGGGGCTATACGAGCAGTACTTC.